What follows describes a single T cell receptor beta chain. This entry comes from a study of patients and donors after allogeneic stem cell transplantation. Each CDR3 protein is one row after TCRdb ran MiXCR on the RT-PCR reads. Here the sample spans about 960,000 distinct CDR3 sequences, 18% being singletons. V shed 3 bases, J shed 3 bases, and the junction held 4 bases outside the gene matches. CDR3 size: 15 residues. Per germline, CDR1 SGHTA and CDR2 FQGNSA. The sample consisted of blood, either unsorted or a sorted T cell fraction (not recorded which). This sequence originates from a human donor who was either an allogeneic HSCT recipient or a stem cell or donor lymphocyte infusion donor (not recorded which). It is not recorded whose cells these are; they may come from a transplant donor. The chain combines TRBV7-2 with TRBJ2-5, with 10 bases matching TRBD1. CDR3 coding DNA: TGTGCCAGCAGCTTCACCGGGACAGGGGAAGAGACCCAGTACTTC. Its protein is CASSFTGTGEETQYF.